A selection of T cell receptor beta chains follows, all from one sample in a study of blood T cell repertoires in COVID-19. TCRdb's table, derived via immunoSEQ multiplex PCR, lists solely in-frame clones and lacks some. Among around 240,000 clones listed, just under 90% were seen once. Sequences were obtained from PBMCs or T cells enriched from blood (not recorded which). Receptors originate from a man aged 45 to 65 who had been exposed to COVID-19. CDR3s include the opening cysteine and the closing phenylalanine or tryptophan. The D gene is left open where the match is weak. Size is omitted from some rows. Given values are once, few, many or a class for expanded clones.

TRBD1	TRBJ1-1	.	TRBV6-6	TGTGCCAGCAGTTACTCCGGGACAGGGGGAATCGAAGCTTTCTTT	CASSYSGTGGIEAFF
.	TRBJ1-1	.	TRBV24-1	TGTGCCACCAGTGGGGGTTGGGGCTCTGAAGCTTTCTTT	CATSGGWGSEAFF
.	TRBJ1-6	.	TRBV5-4	TGTGCCAGCAGCTTGGACAGAACATATAATTCACCCCTCCACTTT	CASSLDRTYNSPLHF
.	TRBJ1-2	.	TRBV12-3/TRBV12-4	TGTGCCAGCAGACCCAGGGGTTTTTATGGCTACACCTTC	CASRPRGFYGYTF
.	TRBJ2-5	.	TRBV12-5	TGTGCTAGTGGTTTGTGGGGAGGAGGAGAGACCCAGTACTTC	CASGLWGGGETQYF
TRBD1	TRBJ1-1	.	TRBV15	TGTGCCACCAGCAGAGGAGGGACAGGGTCCACTGAAGCTTTCTTT	CATSRGGTGSTEAFF
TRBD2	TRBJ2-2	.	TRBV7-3	TGTGCCAGCAGCTTAAACCGAGCGGGGGGGCGAAGCACCGGGGAGCTGTTTTTT	CASSLNRAGGRSTGELFF
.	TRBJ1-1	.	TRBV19	TGTGCCAGCGGGCAGGGGTGGGGCACTGAAGCTTTCTTT	CASGQGWGTEAFF
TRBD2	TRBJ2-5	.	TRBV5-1	TGCGCCAGCAGCCCCGGACTAGCGGGCCTCCAAGAGACCCAGTACTTC	CASSPGLAGLQETQYF
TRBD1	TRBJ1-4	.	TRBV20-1	TGCAGTGCCAGTCCCGGACAGGGGGGTGAAAAACTGTTTTTT	CSASPGQGGEKLFF
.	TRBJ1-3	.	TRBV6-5	TGTGCCAGCAGTTACTCGGGCCGGGGGGGAAACACCATATATTTT	CASSYSGRGGNTIYF
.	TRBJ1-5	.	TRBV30	TGTGCCTGGAGTGTATTGTCAGAAAATCAGCCCCAGCATTTT	CAWSVLSENQPQHF
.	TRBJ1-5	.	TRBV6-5	TGTGCCAGCAGGGGAGGGACGGATCAGCCCCAGCATTTT	CASRGGTDQPQHF
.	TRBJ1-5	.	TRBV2	TGTGCCAGCAGTGGAGGGTTCGGGGATCAGCCCCAGCATTTT	CASSGGFGDQPQHF
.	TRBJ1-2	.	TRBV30	TGTGCCTGGAGTGTAAGGGCGGACATCTTTGGCTACACCTTC	CAWSVRADIFGYTF
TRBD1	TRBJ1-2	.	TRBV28	TGTGCCAGCAGTTTTGGACAGGGGGTTGCCTATGGCTACACCTTC	CASSFGQGVAYGYTF
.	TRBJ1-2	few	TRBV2	TGTGCCAGCAGCTGGCAGGGTGATGGCTACACCTTC	CASSWQGDGYTF
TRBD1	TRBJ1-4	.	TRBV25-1	TGTGCCAGCTCGGGACAGATCACAAATGAAAAACTGTTTTTT	CASSGQITNEKLFF
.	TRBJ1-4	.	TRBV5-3	TGTGCCAGAAGCGGCAGGGTGGCTGGTGAAAAACTGTTTTTT	CARSGRVAGEKLFF
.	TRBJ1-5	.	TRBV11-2	TGTGCCAGCAGCTTACACTTCGCGGGCAATCAGCCCCAGCATTTT	CASSLHFAGNQPQHF
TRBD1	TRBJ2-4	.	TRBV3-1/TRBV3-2	TGTGCCAGCAGCCAAGTGTTGTTAGACAGGGAAAACATTCAGTACTTC	CASSQVLLDRENIQYF
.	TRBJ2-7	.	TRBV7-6	TGTGCCAGCAGCCCCCGGGACATCCCTAGCTACGAGCAGTACTTC	CASSPRDIPSYEQYF
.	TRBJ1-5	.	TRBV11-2	TGTGCCAGCAGCTTAGACGGGTCCGGATATCAGCCCCAGCATTTT	CASSLDGSGYQPQHF
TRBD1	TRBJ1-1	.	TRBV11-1	TGTGCCAGCAGCTTGGAACCCCAGGGGGCTGAAGCTTTCTTT	CASSLEPQGAEAFF
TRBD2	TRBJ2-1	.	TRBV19	TGTGCCAGTAACCTAGCGGGGGCGAGCTCCTACAATGAGCAGTTCTTC	CASNLAGASSYNEQFF
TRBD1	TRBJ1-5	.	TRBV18	TGTGCCAGCTCACCACGGGGGACAGGGGGCGGGGGCAATCAGCCCCAGCATTTT	CASSPRGTGGGGNQPQHF